This T cell receptor beta chain was retrieved from a study of CD8+ T cells in alopecia areata. Turning to the study itself: Patients received oral tofacitinib, 5 to 10 mg twice daily, for moderate-to-severe alopecia areata. For 6 to 18 months, tofacitinib was taken, and 6 months off drug followed.

This CDR3 contains 15 residues. V lost 3 bases and J lost 5; bases outside the gene matches: 9. CDR1 is SGDLS and CDR2 is YYNGEE in the germline V gene. TCR sequencing used cDNA made by reverse transcription of extracted RNA. The assay was immunoSEQ multiplex PCR, and TCRdb's table has in-frame clones only and misses some. The sample has under 200,000 clones; approximately 57% are singletons. Treatment here: oral pan-JAK inhibitor, 5-10 mg twice daily. PBMCs, the starting material, were the source of sorted CD4+ and CD8+ T cells. Study-level results: Having just one nonresponder leaves the connection between baseline CD8+ expansion and response unresolved.

Notes on this clone: The antigen is undetermined.

The receptor was isolated from a human donor with alopecia areata. The chain employs TRBV9 and TRBJ1-1; 8 bases match TRBD1. This material consisted of CD4+ T cells sorted from blood, taken at week 24, from a patient treated with tofacitinib. The CDR3 bases are TGTGCCAGCAGCGCCCAGGGGGCAGTCGGGACTGAAGCTTTCTTT. Translated, it gives CASSAQGAVGTEAFF.